This T cell receptor (beta chain) was sequenced during a study of blood T cell repertoires in COVID-19. Across the whole study: The United States, Italy and Spain provided the acute and convalescent COVID-19 samples. PBMCs, B-cell-depleted T cells, or T cells provided the cDNA or gDNA that made up the material.

In the original analysis: Reference gene primer amplification gave nucleated cell count estimates. Sequenced by immunoSEQ multiplex PCR; TCRdb stores in-frame clones only, minus some. That table gives V, J and clone size, and the DNA gave D and trimming. The sample has 290,000 or so clones; about nine tenths are singletons. The CDR3 is 15 residues long. This clonotype originated in a woman in her twenties or thirties with COVID-19, enrolled during active disease. The V and J genes are TRBV21-1 and TRBJ1-5. TRBV21-1 is shown as a pseudogene. Material: peripheral blood. The CDR3 loop reads CAHQRRIHSNQPQHF. The CDR3 region has the DNA TGTGCCCACCAAAGGCGGATCCATAGCAATCAGCCCCAGCATTTT.